This T cell receptor (beta chain) is from a study of control samples from healthy donors and cancer patients. Produced via immunoSEQ multiplex PCR; TCRdb's table is partial and in-frame only. This sample has about 15,000 clones, with around 90% found just once. Germline V gene sequence: CDR1 SGHDT, CDR2 YYEEEE. The CDR3 spans 18 residues. Trimming shortened V by 0 bases and J by 0 bases, and 18 bases separated the two germline ends. J is TRBJ1-1 and V is TRBV5-6; the D gene is possibly TRBD1 (6 bases). The material sequenced was PBMCs. This clonotype was sampled from a man in his fifties or sixties with head and neck cancer. The CDR3 is CASSLARGQRIMNTEAFF. In DNA, the CDR3 is TGTGCCAGCAGCTTGGCCAGGGGACAAAGGATTATGAACACTGAAGCTTTCTTT.